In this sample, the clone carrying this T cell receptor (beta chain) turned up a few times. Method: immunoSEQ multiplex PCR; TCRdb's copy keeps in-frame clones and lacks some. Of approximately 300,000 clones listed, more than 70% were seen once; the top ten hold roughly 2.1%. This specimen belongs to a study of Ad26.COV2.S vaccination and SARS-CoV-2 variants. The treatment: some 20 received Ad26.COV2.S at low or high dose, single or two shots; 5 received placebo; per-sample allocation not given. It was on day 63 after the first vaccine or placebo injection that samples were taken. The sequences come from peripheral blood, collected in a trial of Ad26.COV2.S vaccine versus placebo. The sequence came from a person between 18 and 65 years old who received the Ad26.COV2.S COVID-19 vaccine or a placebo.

The CDR3 spells CATSDPSWRTGGNTIYF. As DNA, the CDR3 is TGTGCCACCAGTGACCCTTCGTGGCGGACAGGCGGAAACACCATATATTTT. The chain couples TRBV24-1 to TRBJ1-3, with 7 positions matching TRBD1. Germline CDR1 KGHDR, CDR2 SFDVKD. Losses at the gene ends were 4 bases for V and 4 bases for J; bases not matched to a gene: 12. This CDR3 comprises 17 residues.